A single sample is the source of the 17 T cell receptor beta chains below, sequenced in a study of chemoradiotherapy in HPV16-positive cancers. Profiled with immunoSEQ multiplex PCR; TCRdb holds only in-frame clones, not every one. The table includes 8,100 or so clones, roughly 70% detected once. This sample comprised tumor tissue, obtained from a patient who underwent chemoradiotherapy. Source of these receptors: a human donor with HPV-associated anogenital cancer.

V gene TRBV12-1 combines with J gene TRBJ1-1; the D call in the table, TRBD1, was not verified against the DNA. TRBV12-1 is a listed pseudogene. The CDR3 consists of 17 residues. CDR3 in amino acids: CASSFSRRDNRNTEAFF. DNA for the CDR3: TGTGCCAGCAGCTTTAGCCGCCGGGACAATAGGAACACTGAAGCTTTCTTT.

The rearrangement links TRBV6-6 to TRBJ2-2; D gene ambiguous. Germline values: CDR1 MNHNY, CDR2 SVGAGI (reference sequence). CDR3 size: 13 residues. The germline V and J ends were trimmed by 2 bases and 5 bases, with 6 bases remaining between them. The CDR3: CASSYGRTGELFF. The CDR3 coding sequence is TGTGCCAGCAGTTACGGTAGAACCGGGGAGCTGTTTTTT.

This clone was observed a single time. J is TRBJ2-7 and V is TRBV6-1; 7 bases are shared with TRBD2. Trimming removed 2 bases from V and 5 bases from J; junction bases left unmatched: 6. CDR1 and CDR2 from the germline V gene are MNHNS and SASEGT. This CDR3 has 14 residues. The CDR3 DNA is TGTGCCAGCAGTGAATTGGGGGGGGATAACGAGCAGTACTTC. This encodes CASSELGGDNEQYF.

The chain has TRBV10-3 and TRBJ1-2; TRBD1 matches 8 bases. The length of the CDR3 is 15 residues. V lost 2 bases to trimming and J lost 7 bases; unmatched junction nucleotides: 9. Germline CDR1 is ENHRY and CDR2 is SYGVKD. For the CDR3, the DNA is TGTGCCATCAGTGAGGTTACGGACAGGGCGTCTGGCTACACCTTC. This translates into CAISEVTDRASGYTF.

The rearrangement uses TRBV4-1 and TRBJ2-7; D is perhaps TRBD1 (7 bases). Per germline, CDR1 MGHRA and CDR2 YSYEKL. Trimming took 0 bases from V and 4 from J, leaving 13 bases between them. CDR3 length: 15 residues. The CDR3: CASSQDRGDTYEQYF. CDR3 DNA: TGCGCCAGCAGCCAAGACAGGGGGGATACGTACGAGCAGTACTTC.

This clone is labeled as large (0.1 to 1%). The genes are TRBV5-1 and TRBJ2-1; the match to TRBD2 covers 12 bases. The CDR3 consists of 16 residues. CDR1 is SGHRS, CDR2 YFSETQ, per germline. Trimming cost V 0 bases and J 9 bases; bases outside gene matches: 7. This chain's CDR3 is CASSLALAGGSGEQFF. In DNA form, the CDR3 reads TGCGCCAGCAGCTTGGCCCTAGCGGGGGGGTCCGGTGAGCAGTTCTTC.

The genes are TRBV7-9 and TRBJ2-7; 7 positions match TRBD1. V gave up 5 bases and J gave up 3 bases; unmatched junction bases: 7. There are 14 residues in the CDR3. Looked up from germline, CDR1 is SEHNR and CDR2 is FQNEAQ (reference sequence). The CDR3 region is CASSPQGSFYEQYF. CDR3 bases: TGTGCCAGCAGCCCACAGGGGTCGTTCTACGAGCAGTACTTC.

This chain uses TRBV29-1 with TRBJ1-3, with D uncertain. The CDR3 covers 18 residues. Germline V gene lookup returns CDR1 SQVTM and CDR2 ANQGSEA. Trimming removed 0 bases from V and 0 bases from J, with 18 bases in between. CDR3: CSVEERRGGRSSGNTIYF. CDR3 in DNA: TGCAGCGTTGAAGAAAGGAGAGGCGGTAGGAGCTCTGGAAACACCATATATTTT.

The CDR3 coding sequence is TGTGCCAGCAGCTTGGGGGACGTGTACAATGAGCAGTTCTTC. It codes for CASSLGDVYNEQFF. The chain links TRBV7-6 to TRBJ2-1; D tentatively reads TRBD1 or TRBD2 (5 bases each). Germline loops: CDR1 SGHVS, CDR2 FNYEAQ. The CDR3 spans 14 residues. The ends were cut back, 3 bases at V and 4 bases at J, with 10 bases in the middle.

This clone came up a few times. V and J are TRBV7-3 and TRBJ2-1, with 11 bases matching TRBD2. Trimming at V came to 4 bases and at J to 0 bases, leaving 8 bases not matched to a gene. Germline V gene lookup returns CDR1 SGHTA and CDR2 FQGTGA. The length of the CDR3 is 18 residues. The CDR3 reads CASSSPLAGGPSYNEQFF. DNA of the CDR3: TGTGCCAGCAGCTCACCTCTAGCGGGGGGCCCCTCCTACAATGAGCAGTTCTTC. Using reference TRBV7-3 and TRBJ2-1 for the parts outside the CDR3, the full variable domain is GAGVSQTPSNKVTEKGKYVELRCDPISGHTALYWYRQSLGQGPEFLIYFQGTGAADDSGLPNDRFFAVRPEGSVSTLKIQRTERGDSAVYLCASSSPLAGGPSYNEQFFGPGTRLTVL.

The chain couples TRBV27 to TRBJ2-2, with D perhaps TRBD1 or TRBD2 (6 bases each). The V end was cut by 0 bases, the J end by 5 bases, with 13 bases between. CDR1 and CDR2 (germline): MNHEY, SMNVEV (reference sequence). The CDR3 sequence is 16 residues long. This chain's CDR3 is CASSLSPGATTGELFF. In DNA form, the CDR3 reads TGTGCCAGCAGTTTATCGCCGGGGGCCACAACCGGGGAGCTGTTTTTT.

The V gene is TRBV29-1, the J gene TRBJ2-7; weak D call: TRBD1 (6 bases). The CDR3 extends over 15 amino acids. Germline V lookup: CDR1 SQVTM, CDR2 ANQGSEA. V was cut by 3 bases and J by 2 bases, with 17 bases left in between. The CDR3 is CSVEGARQGPYEQYF. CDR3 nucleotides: TGCAGCGTTGAGGGTGCTCGGCAGGGGCCCTACGAGCAGTACTTC.

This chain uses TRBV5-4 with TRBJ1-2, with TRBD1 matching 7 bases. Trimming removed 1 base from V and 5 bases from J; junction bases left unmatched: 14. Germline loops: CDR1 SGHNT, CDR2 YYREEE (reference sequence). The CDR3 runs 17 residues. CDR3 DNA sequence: TGTGCCAGCAGCTTGCCTGAAAGGGGGCGCGCTGTATATGGCTACACCTTC. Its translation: CASSLPERGRAVYGYTF.

The CDR3 DNA is TGTGCCAGCCGGGGGACAGGGGGTCAGCCCCAGCATTTT. Translation gives CASRGTGGQPQHF. This chain joins TRBV2 and TRBJ1-5, with TRBD1 matching over 11 bases. Trimming at V came to 8 bases and at J to 6 bases, leaving 3 bases not matched to a gene. This CDR3 has 13 residues. CDR1 is SNHLY and CDR2 is FYNNEI in the germline V gene.

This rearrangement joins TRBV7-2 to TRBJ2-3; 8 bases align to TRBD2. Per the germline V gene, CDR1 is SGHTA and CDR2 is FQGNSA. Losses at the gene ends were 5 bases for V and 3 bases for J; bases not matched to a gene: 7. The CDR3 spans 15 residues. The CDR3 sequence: CASSPGGKITDTQYF. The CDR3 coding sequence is TGTGCCAGCAGCCCGGGGGGGAAGATAACAGATACGCAGTATTTT.

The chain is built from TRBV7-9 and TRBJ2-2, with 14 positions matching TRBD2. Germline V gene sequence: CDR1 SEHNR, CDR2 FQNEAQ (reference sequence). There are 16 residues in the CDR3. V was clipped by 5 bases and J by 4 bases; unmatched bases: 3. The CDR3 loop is CASSSGLAGGTGELFF. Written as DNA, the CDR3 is TGTGCCAGCAGCAGCGGACTAGCGGGGGGCACCGGGGAGCTGTTTTTT. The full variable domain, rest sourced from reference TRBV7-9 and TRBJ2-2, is DTGVSQNPRHKITKRGQNVTFRCDPISEHNRLYWYRQTLGQGPEFLTYFQNEAQLEKSRLLSDRFSAERPKGSFSTLEIQRTEQGDSAMYLCASSSGLAGGTGELFFGEGSRLTVL.

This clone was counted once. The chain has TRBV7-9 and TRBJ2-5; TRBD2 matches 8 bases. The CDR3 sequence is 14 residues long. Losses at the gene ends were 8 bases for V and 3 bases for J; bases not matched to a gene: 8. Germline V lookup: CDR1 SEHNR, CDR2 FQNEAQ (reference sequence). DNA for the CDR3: TGTGCCAGCGACCTCGCGGGGGGAGAAGAGACCCAGTACTTC. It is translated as CASDLAGGEETQYF.